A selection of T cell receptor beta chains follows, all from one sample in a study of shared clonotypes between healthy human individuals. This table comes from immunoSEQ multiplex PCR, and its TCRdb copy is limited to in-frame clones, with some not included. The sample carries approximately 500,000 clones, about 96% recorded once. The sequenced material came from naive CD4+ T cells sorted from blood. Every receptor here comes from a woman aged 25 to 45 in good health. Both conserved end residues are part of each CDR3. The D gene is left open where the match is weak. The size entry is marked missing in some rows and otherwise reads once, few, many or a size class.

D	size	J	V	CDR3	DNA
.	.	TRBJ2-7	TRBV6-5	CASSYSSGGEAYEQYF	TGTGCCAGCAGTTACTCGTCAGGTGGAGAAGCCTACGAGCAGTACTTC
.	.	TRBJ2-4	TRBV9	CASSVGVAVPKNIQYF	TGTGCCAGCAGCGTAGGCGTAGCCGTTCCCAAAAACATTCAGTACTTC
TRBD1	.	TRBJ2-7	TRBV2	CASRGLRGRYEQYF	TGTGCCAGCAGGGGACTCAGGGGGCGGTACGAGCAGTACTTC
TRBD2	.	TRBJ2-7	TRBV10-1	CASAKAGVSEQYF	TGCGCCAGCGCCAAAGCGGGAGTATCCGAGCAGTACTTC
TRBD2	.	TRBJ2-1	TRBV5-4	CASSEGLAGIVGNEQFF	TGTGCCAGCAGCGAAGGACTAGCGGGAATCGTCGGTAATGAGCAGTTCTTC
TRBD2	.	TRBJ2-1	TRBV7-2	CASSLALTSGRSSYNEQFF	TGTGCCAGCAGCTTAGCCCTGACTAGCGGGAGGAGCTCCTACAATGAGCAGTTCTTC
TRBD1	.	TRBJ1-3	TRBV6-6	CASRPSGQGTYTIYF	TGTGCCAGCAGGCCCTCGGGACAGGGGACATACACCATATATTTT
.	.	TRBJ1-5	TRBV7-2	CASSLAGPQPQHF	TGTGCCAGCAGCTTAGCAGGGCCTCAGCCCCAGCATTTT
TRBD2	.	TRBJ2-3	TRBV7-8	CASSLMGSGNADTQYF	TGTGCCAGCAGCTTAATGGGTAGCGGGAATGCAGATACGCAGTATTTT
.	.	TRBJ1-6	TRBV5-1	CASSLAKGSPLHF	TGCGCCAGCAGCTTGGCCAAGGGTTCACCCCTCCACTTT
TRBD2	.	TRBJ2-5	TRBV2	CASLQILASGETQYF	TGTGCCAGCCTTCAAATCCTCGCTAGCGGAGAGACCCAGTACTTC
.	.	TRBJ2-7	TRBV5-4	CASSLGTSSSYEQYF	TGTGCCAGCAGCTTGGGGACGTCCAGCTCCTACGAGCAGTACTTC
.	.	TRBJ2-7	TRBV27	CASSGVRGVSYEQYF	TGTGCCAGCAGTGGGGTCAGGGGGGTCTCCTACGAGCAGTACTTC
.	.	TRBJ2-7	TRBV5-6	CASSLGQAISYEQYF	TGTGCCAGCAGCTTGGGACAGGCAATCTCCTACGAGCAGTACTTC
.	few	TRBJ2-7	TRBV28	CATEDSVEQYF	TGTGCCACGGAGGACTCGGTTGAGCAGTACTTC
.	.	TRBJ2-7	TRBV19	CASSGFGASYEQYF	TGTGCCAGTAGTGGTTTCGGGGCCTCCTACGAGCAGTACTTC
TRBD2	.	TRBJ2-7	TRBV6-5	CASSLTSGSLEQYF	TGTGCCAGCAGCTTAACTAGCGGCTCCCTCGAGCAGTACTTC